These 26 T cell receptor beta chains were all obtained from the same sample, sequenced in a study of response to subunit inactivated influenza vaccine. TCRdb re-called the RT-PCR reads with MiXCR, one entry per CDR3 protein. The sample carries 550,000 to 800,000 distinct CDR3 sequences, approximately 15% recorded once. Sequencing was performed on PBMCs from blood, taken less than 13 days after vaccination. The receptors derive from a man aged 50 to 59 who received an inactivated influenza vaccine.

The genes are TRBV7-9 and TRBJ2-3; a possible D gene is TRBD1 (5 bases). Germline loops: CDR1 SEHNR, CDR2 FQNEAQ (reference sequence). The CDR3 contains 17 residues. Deletions cut 3 bases from V and 4 bases from J, with 20 bases between. CDR3 sequence reads: CASSLNPWGPGADTQYF. In DNA form, the CDR3 reads TGTGCCAGCAGCTTGAATCCTTGGGGCCCGGGCGCAGATACGCAGTATTTT.

This clonotype showed up just a few times. The V gene is TRBV2, the J gene TRBJ2-5; tentatively, D is TRBD1 (5 bases). Deletions cut 7 bases from V and 7 bases from J, with 13 bases between. The CDR3 runs to 12 residues. In germline, CDR1 is SNHLY, CDR2 FYNNEI. In DNA form, the CDR3 reads TGTGCCAGCAAAACAGGATCGGGGACCCAGTACTTC. Encoded protein: CASKTGSGTQYF.

This clonotype showed up just a few times. The chain links TRBV28 to TRBJ2-2; TRBD2 might be the D (5 bases). The CDR3 loop spans 16 amino acids. V shed 4 bases and J shed 1 base, with 13 bases lying between them. Germline loops: CDR1 MDHEN, CDR2 SYDVKM. CDR3 coding DNA: TGTGCCAGCAGTTCAGCCCTAGCTCAGAACACCGGGGAGCTGTTTTTT. Translated: CASSSALAQNTGELFF.

The chain combines TRBV27 with TRBJ2-4, with 8 bases matching TRBD2. The CDR3 extends over 15 amino acids. V shed 6 bases, J shed 10 bases, and the junction held 14 bases outside the gene matches. The germline V gene has CDR1 MNHEY and CDR2 SMNVEV (reference sequence). CDR3 coding DNA: TGTGCCAGCAGCCCCTCCAGCGGGGGTGTGAGGATTCAGTACTTC. Protein: CASSPSSGGVRIQYF.

The chain combines TRBV12-3 or TRBV12-4 with TRBJ1-5; unclear D gene. The CDR3 totals 15 residues. Trimming left V 1 base short and J 2 bases short, with 9 bases between. The CDR3 DNA sequence: TGTGCCAGCAGTTTAGGACCGGTGGGCAATCAGCCCCAGCATTTT. This codes for CASSLGPVGNQPQHF.

In this sample, this clonotype turned up a few times. The CDR3 sequence: CASSVGPNYQETQYF. In DNA form, the CDR3 reads TGTGCCAGCAGCGTAGGGCCGAATTACCAAGAGACCCAGTACTTC. This chain links TRBV9 with TRBJ2-5; D not certain. CDR1 is SGDLS, CDR2 YYNGEE, per germline. V gave up 0 bases and J gave up 0 bases, with 9 bases separating them. The CDR3 is made up of 15 amino acids.

The genes are TRBV15 and TRBJ2-1; D is possibly TRBD1 (6 bases). The CDR3 contains 16 residues. Germline values: CDR1 LNHNV, CDR2 YYDKDF (reference sequence). The V end was cut by 0 bases, the J end by 0 bases, with 9 bases between. The CDR3 DNA is TGTGCCACCAGCAGAGACAGGGGAAGCTCCTACAATGAGCAGTTCTTC. Translating gives CATSRDRGSSYNEQFF. Combining the CDR3 with reference TRBV15 and TRBJ2-1 gives the whole variable domain DAMVIQNPRYQVTQFGKPVTLSCSQTLNHNVMYWYQQKSSQAPKLLFHYYDKDFNNEADTPDNFQSRRPNTSFCFLDIRSPGLGDTAMYLCATSRDRGSSYNEQFFGPGTRLTVL.

The rearrangement joins TRBV10-3 to TRBJ1-4, with TRBD1 as a possible D gene (5 bases). The CDR3 length is 12 residues. Germline lookup yields CDR1 ENHRY and CDR2 SYGVKD. V lost 6 bases and J 8 bases, leaving 10 bases between the germline ends. CDR3 DNA: TGTGCCATCAGGGGGCGCGACGAAAAACTGTTTTTT. Translated: CAIRGRDEKLFF.

This clonotype was counted only a few times. This chain connects TRBV5-1 to TRBJ2-7; TRBD1 matches at 8 bases. The CDR3 contains 15 residues. Germline lookup yields CDR1 SGHRS and CDR2 YFSETQ. Trimming took 6 bases from V and 2 from J; bases not matched to a gene: 10. In nucleotides, the CDR3 is TGCGCCAGCATCCTCGGTCCAGGGGGCGCCTACGAGCAGTACTTC. Residues: CASILGPGGAYEQYF.

This clonotype was counted at least ten times. The chain employs TRBV5-1 and TRBJ2-1, with D possibly TRBD1 on 6 matching bases. V was trimmed by 5 bases and J by 6 bases, leaving 12 bases between them. The CDR3 is made up of 13 amino acids. Germline V gene data show CDR1 as SGHRS and CDR2 as YFSETQ. The CDR3 sequence: CASSVQGVNEQFF. The CDR3 nucleotides are TGCGCCAGCAGTGTACAGGGTGTCAATGAGCAGTTCTTC. The full variable domain, completed using reference TRBV5-1 and TRBJ2-1, is KAGVTQTPRYLIKTRGQQVTLSCSPISGHRSVSWYQQTPGQGLQFLFEYFSETQRNKGNFPGRFSGRQFSNSRSEMNVSTLELGDSALYLCASSVQGVNEQFFGPGTRLTVL.

The chain couples TRBV5-1 to TRBJ1-6, with 7 nucleotides matching TRBD1. V trimming: 4 bases; J trimming: 8 bases; junction bases outside the gene matches: 9. The CDR3 sequence is 15 residues long. Germline V gives CDR1 SGHRS, CDR2 YFSETQ. The CDR3 region is CASSRVGDRDSPLHF. DNA for the CDR3: TGCGCCAGCAGCAGGGTCGGGGACAGAGATTCACCCCTCCACTTT.

This clonotype turned up a few times. V is TRBV7-9 and J is TRBJ1-1; possibly TRBD1 for D (6 bases). Germline V gives CDR1 SEHNR, CDR2 FQNEAQ (reference sequence). Deletions cut 6 bases from V and 2 bases from J, with 19 bases between. The CDR3 has 16 residues. The DNA for the CDR3 is TGTGCCAGCAGTCCGGGACACCTTACTGACAACACTGAAGCTTTCTTT. As protein: CASSPGHLTDNTEAFF.

In this sample, this clonotype turned up a few times. The chain is built from TRBV28 and TRBJ2-7; D remains unclear. The CDR3 is 14 amino acids. The germline V and J ends were trimmed by 8 bases and 1 base, with 15 bases remaining between them. The V gene's germline CDR1 is MDHEN and CDR2 SYDVKM. DNA for the CDR3: TGTGCCAGCCGTACAGCGACCGATTCCTACGAGCAGTACTTC. Amino acid sequence: CASRTATDSYEQYF.

The chain employs TRBV14 and TRBJ2-1, with D possibly matching TRBD1 (6 bases). The CDR3 is made up of 13 amino acids. Germline V CDR1 and CDR2: SGHDN, FVKESK. With 1 base removed from V and 8 bases from J, the gap between germline ends came to 9 bases. The CDR3 here is CASSQVGADEQFF. The CDR3 DNA is TGTGCCAGCAGCCAAGTGGGGGCGGATGAGCAGTTCTTC.

This clonotype appeared a few times. J is TRBJ2-1 and V is TRBV5-1; possibly TRBD2 for D (5 bases). CDR1 and CDR2 (germline): SGHRS, YFSETQ. Between the trimmed V and J ends, which lost 0 bases and 2 bases, there was a span of 9 bases. CDR3 length: 15 amino acids. CDR3: CASSLEAEAYNEQFF. CDR3 bases: TGCGCCAGCAGCTTGGAGGCGGAGGCCTACAATGAGCAGTTCTTC.

The rearrangement uses TRBV6-1 and TRBJ2-2; D may be TRBD1 (5 bases). CDR1 and CDR2 from the germline V gene are MNHNS and SASEGT. The ends were cut back, 7 bases at V and 5 bases at J, with 17 bases in the middle. The CDR3 has 15 residues. The CDR3 bases are TGTGCCAGCACCCCGGCAGGACACCTTACCGGGGAGCTGTTTTTT. The encoded protein is CASTPAGHLTGELFF.

Here the CDR3 reads CATSEFRTGRATDTQYF. In nucleotides, the CDR3 is TGTGCCACCAGTGAATTCCGGACAGGGAGAGCGACAGATACGCAGTATTTT. The chain joins TRBV24-1 to TRBJ2-3; 8 nucleotides agree with TRBD1. V was pared by 4 bases and J by 3 bases, with 11 bases of the junction left unmatched. This CDR3 is built from 17 residues. Germline CDR1 reads KGHDR; CDR2 reads SFDVKD.

This clonotype was seen at least ten times. The chain recombines TRBV2 with TRBJ1-5; perhaps TRBD1 as D (5 bases). The germline V and J ends were trimmed by 4 bases and 0 bases, with 10 bases remaining between them. Germline V lookup: CDR1 SNHLY, CDR2 FYNNEI. The CDR3 totals 15 residues. The DNA of the CDR3 is TGTGCCAGCAGTGGGGGGACCTATAGCAATCAGCCCCAGCATTTT. Translated: CASSGGTYSNQPQHF. Combining the CDR3 with reference TRBV2 and TRBJ1-5 gives the whole variable domain EPEVTQTPSHQVTQMGQEVILRCVPISNHLYFYWYRQILGQKVEFLVSFYNNEISEKSEIFDDQFSVERPDGSNFTLKIRSTKLEDSAMYFCASSGGTYSNQPQHFGDGTRLSIL.

The table lists this clonotype with a few counts. The V gene is TRBV5-6, the J gene TRBJ2-2; the D gene is possibly TRBD1 (7 bases). V was shortened by 1 base and J by 9 bases, with 16 bases between the two germline ends. Germline-derived CDR1 and CDR2 are SGHDT and YYEEEE. The CDR3 has 15 amino acids. The CDR3 DNA reads as TGTGCCAGCAGCTTGTACGGAGGGGGCTTCCGGGAGCTGTTTTTT. Translation gives CASSLYGGGFRELFF. The variable domain in full, with the rest retrieved from reference TRBV5-6 and TRBJ2-2, is DAGVTQSPTHLIKTRGQQVTLRCSPKSGHDTVSWYQQALGQGPQFIFQYYEEEERQRGNFPDRFSGHQFPNYSSELNVNALLLGDSALYLCASSLYGGGFRELFFGEGSRLTVL.

As for this clonotype: A much bigger clone sits one base away, suggesting this may be a read error. V is TRBV29-1 and J is TRBJ2-7, with D uncertain. CDR1 is SQVTM, CDR2 ANQGSEA, per germline. This CDR3 comprises 13 residues. The CDR3 loop is CSVLEVRKGEQHF. As DNA, the CDR3 is TGCAGCGTTCTCGAGGTTAGGAAGGGCGAGCAGCACTTC.

The CDR3 loop reads CASRLTGYEQFF. For the CDR3, the DNA is TGTGCCAGCAGATTAACAGGGTATGAGCAGTTCTTC. This chain connects TRBV28 to TRBJ2-1; TRBD1 is a possible D gene (6 bases). The CDR3 has 12 amino acids. Trimming cost V 6 bases and J 8 bases, with 11 bases left between them. Germline values: CDR1 MDHEN, CDR2 SYDVKM.

The V gene is TRBV15, the J gene TRBJ2-7; the match to TRBD2 covers 14 bases. V was pared by 4 bases and J by 6 bases, with 5 bases of the junction left unmatched. The germline CDR1 and CDR2 sequences are LNHNV and YYDKDF (reference sequence). The CDR3 runs 15 residues. The CDR3 spells CATSISGLAGAEQYF. CDR3 sequence (DNA): TGTGCCACCAGCATCTCGGGACTAGCGGGAGCCGAGCAGTACTTC.

This clonotype was recorded a few times. V gene TRBV6-2 or TRBV6-3 combines with J gene TRBJ2-3, with TRBD2 matching over 9 bases. Germline V gene sequence: CDR1 MNHEY, CDR2 SVGEGT. V lost 2 bases and J lost 5; bases outside the gene matches: 8. CDR3 size: 16 residues. Here the CDR3 reads CASSYNGGGAVDTQYF. For the CDR3, the DNA is TGTGCCAGCAGTTACAATGGCGGGGGGGCCGTAGATACGCAGTATTTT.

This clonotype was detected many times. V gene TRBV7-9 combines with J gene TRBJ1-1; no clear D. The germline CDR1 and CDR2 sequences are SEHNR and FQNEAQ (reference sequence). This CDR3 spans 13 amino acids. V lost 2 bases and J 6 bases, leaving 10 bases between the germline ends. The CDR3 DNA reads as TGTGCCAGCAGCTTAAGCGGAACGGCTGAAGCTTTCTTT. It encodes CASSLSGTAEAFF.

This clonotype was seen a few times. The chain is built from TRBV20-1 and TRBJ2-7; 10 positions match TRBD2. Germline CDR1 is DFQATT and CDR2 is SNEGSKA (reference sequence). Trimming at V came to 6 bases and at J to 1 base, leaving 6 bases not matched to a gene. This CDR3 is 14 amino acids long. The CDR3 is CSAPGTSASYEQYF. CDR3 DNA sequence: TGCAGTGCACCGGGGACTAGCGCTTCCTACGAGCAGTACTTC.

This clonotype was found a few times. The chain links TRBV20-1 to TRBJ2-7; 7 positions agree with TRBD2. V dropped 6 bases and J dropped 4; count of bases not matched to a gene: 12. Per germline, CDR1 DFQATT and CDR2 SNEGSKA (reference sequence). There are 14 residues in the CDR3. The CDR3 DNA follows: TGCAGTGCCCACCCCGGACTAGAGCAATACGAGCAGTACTTC. Residues: CSAHPGLEQYEQYF.